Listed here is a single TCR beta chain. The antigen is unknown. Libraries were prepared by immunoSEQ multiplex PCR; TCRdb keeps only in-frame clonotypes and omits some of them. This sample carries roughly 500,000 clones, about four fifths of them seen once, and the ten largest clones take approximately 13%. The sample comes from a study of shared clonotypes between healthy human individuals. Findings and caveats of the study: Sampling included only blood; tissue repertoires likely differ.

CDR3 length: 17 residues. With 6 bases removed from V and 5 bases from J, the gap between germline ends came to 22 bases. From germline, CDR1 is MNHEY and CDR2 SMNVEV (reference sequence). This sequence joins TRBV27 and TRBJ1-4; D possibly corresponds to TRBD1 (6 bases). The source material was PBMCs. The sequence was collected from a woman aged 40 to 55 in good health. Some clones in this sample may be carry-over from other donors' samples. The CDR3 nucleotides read TGTGCCAGCAGACACACACGAGGGGGTCGCCGGAATGAAAAACTGTTTTTT. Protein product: CASRHTRGGRRNEKLFF.